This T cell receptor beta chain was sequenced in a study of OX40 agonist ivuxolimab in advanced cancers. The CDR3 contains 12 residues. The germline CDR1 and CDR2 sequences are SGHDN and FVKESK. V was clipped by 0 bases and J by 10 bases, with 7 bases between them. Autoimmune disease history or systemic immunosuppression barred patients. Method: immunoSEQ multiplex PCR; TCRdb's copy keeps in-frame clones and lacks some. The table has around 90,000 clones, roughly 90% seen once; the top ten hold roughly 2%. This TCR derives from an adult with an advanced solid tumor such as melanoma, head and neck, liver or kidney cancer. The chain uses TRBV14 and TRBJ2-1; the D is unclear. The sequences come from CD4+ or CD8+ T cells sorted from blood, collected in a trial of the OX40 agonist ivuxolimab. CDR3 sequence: CASSQDSREQFF. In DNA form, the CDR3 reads TGTGCCAGCAGCCAAGATAGCCGGGAGCAGTTCTTC.